This TCR beta chain stems from a study of blood T cell repertoires in COVID-19. About the study: Sample material is recorded as cDNA or gDNA derived from T cells, B-cell-depleted T cells, or PBMCs.

Participant ages covered about 18 to 100 years across around 22 US areas. The repertoire was sequenced with immunoSEQ multiplex PCR; TCRdb's copy has only in-frame clones and lacks some. This table holds 250,000 to 350,000 clones, roughly 85% found once. The junction had 13 bases not matched to a gene; V was cut back by 0 bases and J by 8 bases. The CDR3 covers 17 residues. Germline V gives CDR1 LGHNT, CDR2 FRNRAP. The sequenced material came from PBMCs or T cells enriched from blood (not recorded which). The TCR comes from a woman between 25 and 40 years old who had recovered from COVID-19. The gene calls are TRBV12-5 and TRBJ2-1; 7 nucleotides line up with TRBD2. The CDR3 spells CASGLVLSAGEEDEQFF. The CDR3 nucleotides read TGTGCTAGTGGTTTGGTACTATCGGCGGGGGAAGAGGATGAGCAGTTCTTC.